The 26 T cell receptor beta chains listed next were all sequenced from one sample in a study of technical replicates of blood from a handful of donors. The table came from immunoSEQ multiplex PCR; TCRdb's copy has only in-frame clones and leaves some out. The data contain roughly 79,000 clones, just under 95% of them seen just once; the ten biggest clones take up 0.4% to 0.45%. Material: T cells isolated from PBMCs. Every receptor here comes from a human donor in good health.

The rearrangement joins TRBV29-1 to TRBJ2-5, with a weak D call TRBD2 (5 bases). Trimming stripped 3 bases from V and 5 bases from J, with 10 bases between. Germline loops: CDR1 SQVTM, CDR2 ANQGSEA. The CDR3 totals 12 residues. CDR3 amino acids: CSVEEVRETQYF. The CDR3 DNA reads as TGCAGCGTTGAGGAGGTTCGGGAGACCCAGTACTTC.

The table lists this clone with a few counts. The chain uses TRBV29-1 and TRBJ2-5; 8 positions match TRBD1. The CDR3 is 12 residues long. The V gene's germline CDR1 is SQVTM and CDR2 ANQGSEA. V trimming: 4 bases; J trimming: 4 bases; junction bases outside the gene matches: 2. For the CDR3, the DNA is TGCAGCGTTGGAGGACAGGGAGAGACCCAGTACTTC. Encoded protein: CSVGGQGETQYF.

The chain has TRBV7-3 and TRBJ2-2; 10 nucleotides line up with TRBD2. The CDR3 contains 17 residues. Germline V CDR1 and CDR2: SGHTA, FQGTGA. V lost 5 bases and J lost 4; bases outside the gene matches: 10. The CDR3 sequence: CASSPYSGRPITGELFF. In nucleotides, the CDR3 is TGTGCCAGCAGCCCATATAGCGGGAGGCCGATCACCGGGGAGCTGTTTTTT.

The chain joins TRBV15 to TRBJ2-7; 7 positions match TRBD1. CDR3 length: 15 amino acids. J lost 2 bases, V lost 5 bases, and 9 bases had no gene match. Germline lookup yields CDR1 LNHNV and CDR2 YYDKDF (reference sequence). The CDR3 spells CATSGQGQGAYEQYF. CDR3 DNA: TGTGCCACCAGCGGGCAGGGGCAGGGGGCCTACGAGCAGTACTTC.

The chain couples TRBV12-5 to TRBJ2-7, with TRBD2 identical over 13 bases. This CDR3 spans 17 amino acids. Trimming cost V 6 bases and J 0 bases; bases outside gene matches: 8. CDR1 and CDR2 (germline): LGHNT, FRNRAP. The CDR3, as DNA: TGTGCTAGTGGGCGTACTAGCGGGAGGGCCCTCTCCTACGAGCAGTACTTC. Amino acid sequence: CASGRTSGRALSYEQYF.

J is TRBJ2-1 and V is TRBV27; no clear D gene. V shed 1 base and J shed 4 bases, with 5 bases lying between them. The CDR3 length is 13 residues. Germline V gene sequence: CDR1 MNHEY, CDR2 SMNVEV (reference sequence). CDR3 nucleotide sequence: TGTGCCAGCAGTTTATTCCGTTACAATGAGCAGTTCTTC. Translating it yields CASSLFRYNEQFF.

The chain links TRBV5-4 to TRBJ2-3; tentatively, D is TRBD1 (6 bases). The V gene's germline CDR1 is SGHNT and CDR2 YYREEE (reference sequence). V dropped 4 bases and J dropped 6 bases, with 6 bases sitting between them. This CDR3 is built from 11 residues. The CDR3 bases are TGTGCCAGCAGCAGGGGGGATACGCAGTATTTT. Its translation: CASSRGDTQYF.

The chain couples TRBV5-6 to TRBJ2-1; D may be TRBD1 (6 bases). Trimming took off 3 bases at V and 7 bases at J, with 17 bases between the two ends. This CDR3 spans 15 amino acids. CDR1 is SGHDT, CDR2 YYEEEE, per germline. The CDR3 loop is CASSSNTGYWNEQFF. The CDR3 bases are TGTGCCAGCAGCTCAAACACAGGGTACTGGAATGAGCAGTTCTTC.

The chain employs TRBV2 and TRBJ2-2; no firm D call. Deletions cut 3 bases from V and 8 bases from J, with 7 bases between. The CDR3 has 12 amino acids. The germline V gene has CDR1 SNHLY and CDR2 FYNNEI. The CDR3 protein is CASSDWAGELFF. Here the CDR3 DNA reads TGTGCCAGCAGTGATTGGGCTGGGGAGCTGTTTTTT.

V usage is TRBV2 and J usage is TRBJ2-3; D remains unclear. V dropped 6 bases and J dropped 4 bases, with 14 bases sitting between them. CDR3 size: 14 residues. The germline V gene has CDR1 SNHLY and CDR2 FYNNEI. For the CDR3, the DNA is TGTGCCAGCAGCGCAAGAGCGTCCGCAGATACGCAGTATTTT. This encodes CASSARASADTQYF.

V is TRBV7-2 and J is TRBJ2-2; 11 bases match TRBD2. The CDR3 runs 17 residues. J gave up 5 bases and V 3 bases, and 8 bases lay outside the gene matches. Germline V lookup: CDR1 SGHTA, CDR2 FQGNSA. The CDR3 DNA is TGTGCCAGCAGCTTTGACATAGGACTAGCGGGTACCGGGGAGCTGTTTTTT. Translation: CASSFDIGLAGTGELFF.

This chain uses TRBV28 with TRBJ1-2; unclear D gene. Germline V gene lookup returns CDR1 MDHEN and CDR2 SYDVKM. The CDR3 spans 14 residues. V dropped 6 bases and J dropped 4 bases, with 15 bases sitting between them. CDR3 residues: CASRDVGGGYGYTF. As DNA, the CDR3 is TGTGCCAGCAGGGACGTCGGAGGAGGCTATGGCTACACCTTC.

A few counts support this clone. Written as DNA, the CDR3 is TGTGCCAGTAGTACCGGGGACTTCTACACTGAAGCTTTCTTT. Amino acids: CASSTGDFYTEAFF. The chain combines TRBV19 with TRBJ1-1, with a weak D call TRBD1 (5 bases). CDR3 size: 14 residues. CDR1 LNHDA and CDR2 SQIVND come from the germline V gene (reference sequence). V was clipped by 4 bases and J by 3 bases, with 12 bases between them.

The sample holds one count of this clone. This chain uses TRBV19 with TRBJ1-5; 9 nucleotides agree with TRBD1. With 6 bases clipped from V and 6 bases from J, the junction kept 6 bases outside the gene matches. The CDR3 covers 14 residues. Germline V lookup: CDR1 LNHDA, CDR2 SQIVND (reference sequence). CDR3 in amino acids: CASSPGQGVQPQHF. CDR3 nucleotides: TGTGCCAGTAGCCCGGGACAGGGTGTTCAGCCCCAGCATTTT.

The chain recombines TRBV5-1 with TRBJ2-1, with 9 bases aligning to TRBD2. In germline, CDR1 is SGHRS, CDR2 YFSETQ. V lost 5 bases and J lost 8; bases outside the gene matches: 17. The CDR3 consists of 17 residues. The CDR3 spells CASSTGSGSVRLDEQFF. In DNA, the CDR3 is TGCGCCAGCAGTACGGGTAGCGGGAGTGTCAGACTTGATGAGCAGTTCTTC.

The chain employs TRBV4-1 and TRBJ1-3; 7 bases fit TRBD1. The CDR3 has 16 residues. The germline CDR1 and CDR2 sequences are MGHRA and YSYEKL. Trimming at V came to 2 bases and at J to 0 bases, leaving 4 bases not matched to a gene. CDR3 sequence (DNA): TGCGCCAGCAGCCAACTGTGGACAGGCTCTGGAAACACCATATATTTT. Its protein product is CASSQLWTGSGNTIYF.

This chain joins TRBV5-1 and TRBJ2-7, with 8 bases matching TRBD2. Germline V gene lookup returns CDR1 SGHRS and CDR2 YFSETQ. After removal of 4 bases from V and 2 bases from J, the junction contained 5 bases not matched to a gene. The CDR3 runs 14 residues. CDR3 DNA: TGCGCCAGCAGCCCAAGCGGGGGACCCTACGAGCAGTACTTC. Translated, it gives CASSPSGGPYEQYF.

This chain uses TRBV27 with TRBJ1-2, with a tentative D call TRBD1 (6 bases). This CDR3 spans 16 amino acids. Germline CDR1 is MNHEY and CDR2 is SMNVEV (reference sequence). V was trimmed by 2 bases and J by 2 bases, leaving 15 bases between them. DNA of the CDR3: TGTGCCAGCAGTTTAAGGCACAGGGAAATAAACTATGGCTACACCTTC. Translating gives CASSLRHREINYGYTF.

DNA for the CDR3: TGCGCCAGCAGCCAACTGCGGGGAGTCTACAATGAGCAGTTCTTC. It specifies CASSQLRGVYNEQFF. The V and J genes are TRBV4-1 and TRBJ2-1; possibly TRBD2 for D (6 bases). Trimming left V 2 bases short and J 3 bases short, with 11 bases between. The length of the CDR3 is 15 residues. The germline gives CDR1 MGHRA, CDR2 YSYEKL.

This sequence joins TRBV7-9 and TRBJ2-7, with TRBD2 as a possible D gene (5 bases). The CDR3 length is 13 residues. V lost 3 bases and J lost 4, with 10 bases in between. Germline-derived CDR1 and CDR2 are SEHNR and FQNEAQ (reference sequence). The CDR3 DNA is TGTGCCAGCAGCTTGCCGGAGCGGTACGAGCAGTACTTC. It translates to CASSLPERYEQYF.

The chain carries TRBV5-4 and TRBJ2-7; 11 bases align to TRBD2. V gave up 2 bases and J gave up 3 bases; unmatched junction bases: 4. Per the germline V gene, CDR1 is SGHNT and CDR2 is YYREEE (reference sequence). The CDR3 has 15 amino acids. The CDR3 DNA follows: TGTGCCAGCAGCTTTGAAACTAGCGGGAGCTACGAGCAGTACTTC. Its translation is CASSFETSGSYEQYF.

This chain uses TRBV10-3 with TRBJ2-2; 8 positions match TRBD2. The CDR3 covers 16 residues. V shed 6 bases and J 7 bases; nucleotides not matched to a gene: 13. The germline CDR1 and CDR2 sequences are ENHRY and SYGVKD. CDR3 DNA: TGTGCCATCAGCCGAGCCGGGACTAGTTCTGGCGGGGAGCTGTTTTTT. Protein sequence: CAISRAGTSSGGELFF.

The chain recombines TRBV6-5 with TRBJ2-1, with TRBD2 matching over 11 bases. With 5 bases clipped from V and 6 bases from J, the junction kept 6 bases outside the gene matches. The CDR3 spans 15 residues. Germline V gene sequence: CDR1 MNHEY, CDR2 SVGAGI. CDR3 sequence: CASSQIAGGGNEQFF. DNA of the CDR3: TGTGCCAGCAGTCAGATAGCGGGAGGGGGCAATGAGCAGTTCTTC.

CDR3 loop: CASSYSDSGNRPQHF. In nucleotides, the CDR3 is TGTGCCAGCAGTTATTCGGACAGCGGGAACCGGCCCCAGCATTTT. The chain uses TRBV6-6 and TRBJ1-5, with TRBD1 as a possible D gene (6 bases). CDR3 length: 15 residues. Trimming pared 3 bases from V and 9 bases from J, leaving 18 bases between. CDR1 and CDR2 (germline): MNHNY, SVGAGI (reference sequence).

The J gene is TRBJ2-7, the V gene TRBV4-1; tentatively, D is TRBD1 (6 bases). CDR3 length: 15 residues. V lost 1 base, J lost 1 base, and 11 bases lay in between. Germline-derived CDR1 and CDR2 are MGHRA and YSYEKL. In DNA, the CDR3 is TGCGCCAGCAGCCAAGCAGACAGGCCTTCCTACGAGCAGTACTTC. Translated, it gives CASSQADRPSYEQYF.

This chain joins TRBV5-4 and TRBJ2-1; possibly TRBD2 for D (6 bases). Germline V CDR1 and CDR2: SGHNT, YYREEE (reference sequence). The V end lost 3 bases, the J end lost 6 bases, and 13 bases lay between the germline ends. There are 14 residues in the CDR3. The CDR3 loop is CASSSGTGINEQFF. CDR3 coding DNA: TGTGCCAGCAGCTCCGGGACTGGAATCAATGAGCAGTTCTTC.